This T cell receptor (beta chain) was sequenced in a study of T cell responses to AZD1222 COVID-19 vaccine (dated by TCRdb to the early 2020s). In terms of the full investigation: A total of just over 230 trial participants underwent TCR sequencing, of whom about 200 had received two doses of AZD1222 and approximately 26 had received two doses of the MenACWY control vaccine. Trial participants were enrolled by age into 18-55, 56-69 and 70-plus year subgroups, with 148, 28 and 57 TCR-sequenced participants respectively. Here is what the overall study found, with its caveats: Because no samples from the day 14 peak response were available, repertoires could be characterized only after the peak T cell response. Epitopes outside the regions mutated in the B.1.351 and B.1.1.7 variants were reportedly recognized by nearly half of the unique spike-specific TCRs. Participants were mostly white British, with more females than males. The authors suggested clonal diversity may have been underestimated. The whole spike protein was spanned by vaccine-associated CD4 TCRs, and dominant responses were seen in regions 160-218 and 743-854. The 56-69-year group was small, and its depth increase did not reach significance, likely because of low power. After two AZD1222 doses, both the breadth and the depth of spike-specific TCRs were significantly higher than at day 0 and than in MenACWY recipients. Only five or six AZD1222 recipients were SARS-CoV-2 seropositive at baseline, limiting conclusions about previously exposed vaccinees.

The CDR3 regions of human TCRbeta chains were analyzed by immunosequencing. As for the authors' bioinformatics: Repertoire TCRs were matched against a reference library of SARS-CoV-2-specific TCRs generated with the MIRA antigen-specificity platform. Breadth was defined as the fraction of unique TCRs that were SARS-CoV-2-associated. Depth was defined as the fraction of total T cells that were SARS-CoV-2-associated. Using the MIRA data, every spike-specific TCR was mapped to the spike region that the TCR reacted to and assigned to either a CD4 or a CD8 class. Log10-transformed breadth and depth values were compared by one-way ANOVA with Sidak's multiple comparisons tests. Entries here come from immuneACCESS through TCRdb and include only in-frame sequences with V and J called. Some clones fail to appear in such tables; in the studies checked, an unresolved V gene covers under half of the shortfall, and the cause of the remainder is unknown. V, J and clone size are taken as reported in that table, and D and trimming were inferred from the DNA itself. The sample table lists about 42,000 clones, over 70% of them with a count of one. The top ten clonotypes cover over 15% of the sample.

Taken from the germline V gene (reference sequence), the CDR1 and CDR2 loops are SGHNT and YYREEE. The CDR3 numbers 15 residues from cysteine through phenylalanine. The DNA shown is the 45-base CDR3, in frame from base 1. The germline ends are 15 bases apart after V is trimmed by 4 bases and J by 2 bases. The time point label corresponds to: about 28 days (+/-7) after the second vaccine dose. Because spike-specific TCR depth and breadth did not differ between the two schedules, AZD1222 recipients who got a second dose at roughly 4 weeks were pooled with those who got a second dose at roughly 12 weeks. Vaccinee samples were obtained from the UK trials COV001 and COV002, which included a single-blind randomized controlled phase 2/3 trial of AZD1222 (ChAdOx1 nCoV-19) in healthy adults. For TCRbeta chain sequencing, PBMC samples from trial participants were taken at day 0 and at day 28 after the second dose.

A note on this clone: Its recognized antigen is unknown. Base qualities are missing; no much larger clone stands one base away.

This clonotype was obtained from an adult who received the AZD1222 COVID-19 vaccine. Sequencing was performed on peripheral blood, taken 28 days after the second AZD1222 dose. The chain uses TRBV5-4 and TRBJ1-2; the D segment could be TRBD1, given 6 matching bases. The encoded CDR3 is CASSLGGGGNYGYTF. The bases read TGTGCCAGCAGCCTGGGGGGTGGGGGCAACTATGGCTACACCTTC.